Following are 21 T cell receptor beta chains from one sample sequenced in a study of shared clonotypes between healthy human individuals (dated by TCRdb to between 2020 and 2021). Libraries were made using the immunoSEQ multiplex PCR assay. Held by TCRdb, this immuneACCESS table contains in-frame sequences only and omits some clones. Under half of the omission traces to an unresolved V gene where checked; the cause of the rest is unknown. This sample holds around 1.5 million clones; roughly 98% were observed only once. Jointly, the top ten make up about 0.45% of the sample. The sequencing sample was made of naive CD4+ T cells sorted from blood. Sample cell subset or site, as interpreted from the label and publication: CD45RA+ positively selected. The source is a man aged 25-45 years in good health.

CDR3 amino acids: CASRMTVSSLDTQYF. CDR3 in DNA: TGTGCCAGCAGAATGACAGTTAGTAGCCTAGATACGCAGTATTTT. V is TRBV6-1 and J is TRBJ2-3; D might be TRBD1 (5 bases). The CDR3 extends over 15 amino acids. The germline V and J ends were trimmed by 6 bases and 5 bases, with 18 bases remaining between them. The germline CDR1 and CDR2 sequences are MNHNS and SASEGT.

This chain connects TRBV30 to TRBJ1-4, with D possibly matching TRBD1 (5 bases). Germline assignment: CDR1 GTSNPN and CDR2 SVGIG (reference sequence). The germline V and J ends were trimmed by 8 bases and 10 bases, with 14 bases remaining between them. This CDR3 contains 11 residues. The CDR3 sequence is CARGEGRKLFF. CDR3 coding DNA: TGTGCCCGAGGGGAGGGCCGAAAACTGTTTTTT. The complete variable domain, with remaining parts taken from reference TRBV30 and TRBJ1-4, reads SQTIHQWPATLVQPVGSPLSLECTVEGTSNPNLYWYRQAAGRGLQLLFYSVGIGQISSEVPQNLSASRPQDRQFILSSKKLLLSDSGFYLCARGEGRKLFFGSGTQLSVL.

The rearrangement uses TRBV7-9 and TRBJ2-7; 7 positions match TRBD1. The CDR3 has 15 amino acids. J gave up 12 bases and V 2 bases, and 16 bases lay outside the gene matches. Germline V CDR1 and CDR2: SEHNR, FQNEAQ (reference sequence). CDR3 in DNA: TGTGCCAGCAGCTTATTGTCCGGACAGGCGATCCTACGGTACTTC. It yields the protein CASSLLSGQAILRYF. Filled out from reference TRBV7-9 and TRBJ2-7, the complete variable domain reads DTGVSQNPRHKITKRGQNVTFRCDPISEHNRLYWYRQTLGQGPEFLTYFQNEAQLEKSRLLSDRFSAERPKGSFSTLEIQRTEQGDSAMYLCASSLLSGQAILRYFGPGTRLTVT.

The chain joins TRBV6-6 to TRBJ1-5, with TRBD1 matching over 8 bases. CDR3 size: 16 residues. Trimming took 5 bases from V and 6 from J; bases not matched to a gene: 12. The V gene's germline CDR1 is MNHNY and CDR2 SVGAGI (reference sequence). CDR3 sequence (DNA): TGTGCCAGCAGTCCCGGCGCAGGGGGCTCTTTTCAGCCCCAGCATTTT. Translating it yields CASSPGAGGSFQPQHF.

The rearrangement uses TRBV5-1 and TRBJ2-2, with D possibly being TRBD1 (6 bases). The CDR3 extends over 14 amino acids. CDR1 and CDR2 from the germline V gene are SGHRS and YFSETQ. V lost 0 bases and J 5 bases, leaving 8 bases between the germline ends. The DNA for the CDR3 is TGCGCCAGCAGCTTGGGGGACAAGACCGGGGAGCTGTTTTTT. Translation: CASSLGDKTGELFF.

The chain joins TRBV25-1 to TRBJ2-7; D remains unclear. V was trimmed by 5 bases and J by 2 bases, leaving 13 bases between them. The CDR3 loop spans 14 amino acids. Germline CDR1 is MGHDK and CDR2 is SYGVNS. The CDR3 protein is CASSKPGSPYEQYF. DNA of the CDR3: TGTGCCAGCAGTAAACCAGGTTCGCCCTACGAGCAGTACTTC.

The rearrangement links TRBV27 to TRBJ2-5; D not certain. Trimming removed 0 bases at V and 7 bases at J, with 9 bases between. Germline V gives CDR1 MNHEY, CDR2 SMNVEV (reference sequence). The CDR3 spans 13 residues. The CDR3, as DNA: TGTGCCAGCAGTTTATCTTCTGGTGGGACCCAGTACTTC. Encoded protein: CASSLSSGGTQYF.

This rearrangement joins TRBV7-9 to TRBJ1-5, with 9 bases that match TRBD1. V lost 6 bases, J lost 0 bases, and 6 bases stayed unmatched. The germline gives CDR1 SEHNR, CDR2 FQNEAQ (reference sequence). The CDR3 extends over 16 amino acids. CDR3 sequence (DNA): TGTGCCAGCAGTATGGGACAGGGCTCTAGCAATCAGCCCCAGCATTTT. This gives the protein CASSMGQGSSNQPQHF.

Here the CDR3 reads CASSLRVGDEQYF. The CDR3 DNA reads as TGTGCCAGCAGCTTAAGGGTGGGGGACGAGCAGTACTTC. This chain uses TRBV7-9 with TRBJ2-7; D may correspond to TRBD1 or TRBD2 (5 bases each). The CDR3 consists of 13 residues. The germline V gene has CDR1 SEHNR and CDR2 FQNEAQ (reference sequence). Trimming removed 2 bases from V and 5 bases from J, with 10 bases in between.

CDR3 in DNA: TGTGCCAGCAGCTTTCAGGGGCAAGAGACCCAGTACTTC. It specifies CASSFQGQETQYF. The chain has TRBV5-4 and TRBJ2-5; maybe TRBD1 (6 bases). CDR3 size: 13 residues. Trimming stripped 2 bases from V and 2 bases from J, with 7 bases between. CDR1 and CDR2 from the germline V gene are SGHNT and YYREEE (reference sequence).

The chain couples TRBV7-8 to TRBJ2-2; D possibly matches TRBD1 or TRBD2 (5 bases each). Trimming left V 5 bases short and J 5 bases short, with 21 bases between. Germline CDR1 and CDR2: SGHVS and FQNEAQ. CDR3 length: 17 amino acids. The CDR3 sequence: CASSPSARVGGTGELFF. For the CDR3, the DNA is TGTGCCAGCAGCCCAAGCGCCAGGGTAGGAGGTACCGGGGAGCTGTTTTTT.

CDR3 residues: CASRLETGGYSEAFF. Written as DNA, the CDR3 is TGTGCCAGCAGACTCGAGACAGGGGGGTACTCGGAAGCTTTCTTT. This chain links TRBV6-1 with TRBJ1-1; 9 bases agree with TRBD1. J lost 8 bases, V lost 6 bases, and 13 bases had no gene match. Germline V gives CDR1 MNHNS, CDR2 SASEGT. The CDR3 consists of 15 residues.

The chain recombines TRBV6-6 with TRBJ2-7; the match to TRBD2 covers 9 bases. J lost 2 bases, V lost 6 bases, and 2 bases had no gene match. The CDR3 extends over 13 amino acids. Germline CDR1 is MNHNY and CDR2 is SVGAGI (reference sequence). The DNA for the CDR3 is TGTGCCAGCAGGAGGACTAGCGCCTACGAGCAGTACTTC. Its protein product is CASRRTSAYEQYF.

A single count supports this clone. The rearrangement joins TRBV18 to TRBJ1-4; TRBD1 agrees at 8 bases. Germline V gene data show CDR1 as KGHSH and CDR2 as LQKENI. The CDR3 consists of 14 residues. V shed 6 bases and J 8 bases; nucleotides not matched to a gene: 8. CDR3 region: CASSRGQGQEKLFF. CDR3 nucleotides: TGTGCCAGCTCGCGAGGACAGGGCCAGGAAAAACTGTTTTTT.

The J gene is TRBJ2-7, the V gene TRBV5-1; no clear D. This CDR3 has 14 residues. The V and J ends lost 4 bases and 3 bases respectively, with 14 bases between them. The germline V gene has CDR1 SGHRS and CDR2 YFSETQ. This CDR3 is CASSLDGVGYEQYF. Written as DNA, the CDR3 is TGCGCCAGCAGCCTGGATGGGGTCGGCTACGAGCAGTACTTC. Looking up the rest from reference TRBV5-1 and TRBJ2-7 gives the full variable domain: KAGVTQTPRYLIKTRGQQVTLSCSPISGHRSVSWYQQTPGQGLQFLFEYFSETQRNKGNFPGRFSGRQFSNSRSEMNVSTLELGDSALYLCASSLDGVGYEQYFGPGTRLTVT.

V gene TRBV6-1 combines with J gene TRBJ2-7; 9 nucleotides align to TRBD2. After removal of 7 bases from V and 0 bases from J, the junction contained 1 base not matched to a gene. The CDR3 runs to 13 residues. Germline V gene lookup returns CDR1 MNHNS and CDR2 SASEGT. CDR3 in amino acids: CASNSGSSYEQYF. DNA for the CDR3: TGTGCCAGCAATAGCGGGAGCTCCTACGAGCAGTACTTC.

The J gene is TRBJ2-3, the V gene TRBV6-5; 9 bases match TRBD2. The CDR3 is 14 amino acids. Germline assignment: CDR1 MNHEY and CDR2 SVGAGI. With V trimmed by 5 bases and J by 5 bases, 5 bases remained unmatched. The CDR3 nucleotides are TGTGCCAGCAGTCAGGGACTAGCCGTAGATACGCAGTATTTT. Translating it yields CASSQGLAVDTQYF.

The chain combines TRBV5-6 with TRBJ2-7; tentatively, D is TRBD2 (6 bases). V was trimmed by 2 bases and J by 4 bases, leaving 10 bases between them. Germline CDR1 and CDR2: SGHDT and YYEEEE. The CDR3 is 13 residues long. CDR3 DNA: TGTGCCAGCAGCTTTAGGGACTCATACGAGCAGTACTTC. Encoded protein: CASSFRDSYEQYF.

This clone showed up just once. The same CDR3 also results from other DNA sequences found in this sample. The chain recombines TRBV7-9 with TRBJ2-7; D is uncertain. The length of the CDR3 is 11 residues. V lost 3 bases and J lost 3, with 3 bases in between. Germline V gene sequence: CDR1 SEHNR, CDR2 FQNEAQ (reference sequence). For the CDR3, the DNA is TGTGCCAGCAGCTTTAACTACGAGCAGTACTTC. Protein product: CASSFNYEQYF.

As to this clone: Other DNA sequences in this specimen translate into the identical CDR3. The CDR3 DNA reads as TGCGCCAGCAGGACAGGGAGCACAGATACGCAGTATTTT. Translated, it gives CASRTGSTDTQYF. The rearrangement joins TRBV5-1 to TRBJ2-3; 7 bases match TRBD1. The CDR3 covers 13 residues. The V gene end was trimmed by 5 bases and the J gene end by 0 bases; junction bases not matched to a gene: 0. CDR1 and CDR2 from the germline V gene are SGHRS and YFSETQ.

V and J are TRBV5-1 and TRBJ2-1, with D perhaps matching TRBD1 (5 bases). With 1 base removed from V and 5 bases from J, the gap between germline ends came to 13 bases. This CDR3 is 15 amino acids long. The germline V gene encodes CDR1 SGHRS and CDR2 YFSETQ. The CDR3 DNA reads as TGCGCCAGCAGCTTGTTGCCAGGGATGCACAATGAGCAGTTCTTC. Translation gives CASSLLPGMHNEQFF.